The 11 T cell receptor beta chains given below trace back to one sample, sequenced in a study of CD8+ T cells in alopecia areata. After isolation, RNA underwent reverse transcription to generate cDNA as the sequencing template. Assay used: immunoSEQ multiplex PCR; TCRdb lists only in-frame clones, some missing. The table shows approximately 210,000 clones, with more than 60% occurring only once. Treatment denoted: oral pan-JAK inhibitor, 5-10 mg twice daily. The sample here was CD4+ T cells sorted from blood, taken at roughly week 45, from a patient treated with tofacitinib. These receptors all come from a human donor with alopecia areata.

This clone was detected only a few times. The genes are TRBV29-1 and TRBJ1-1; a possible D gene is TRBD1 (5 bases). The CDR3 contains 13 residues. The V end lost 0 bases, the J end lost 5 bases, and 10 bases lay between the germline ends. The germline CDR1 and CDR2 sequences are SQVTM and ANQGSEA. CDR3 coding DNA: TGCAGCGTTGAAGATCTTGGGGGGACTGAAGCTTTCTTT. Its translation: CSVEDLGGTEAFF.

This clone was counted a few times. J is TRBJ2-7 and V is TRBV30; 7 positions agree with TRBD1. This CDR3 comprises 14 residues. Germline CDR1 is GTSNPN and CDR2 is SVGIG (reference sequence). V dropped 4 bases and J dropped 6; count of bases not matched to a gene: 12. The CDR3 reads CAWNSQGPTSEQYF. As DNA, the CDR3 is TGTGCCTGGAACTCACAGGGGCCAACATCCGAGCAGTACTTC.

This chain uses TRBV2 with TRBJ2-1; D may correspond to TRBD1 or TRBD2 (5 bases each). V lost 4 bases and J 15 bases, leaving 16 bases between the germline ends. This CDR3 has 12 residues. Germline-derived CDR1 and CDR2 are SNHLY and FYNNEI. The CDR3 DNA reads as TGTGCCAGCAGTGGGTCCGGGGACCGCCCGTTCTTC. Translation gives CASSGSGDRPFF.

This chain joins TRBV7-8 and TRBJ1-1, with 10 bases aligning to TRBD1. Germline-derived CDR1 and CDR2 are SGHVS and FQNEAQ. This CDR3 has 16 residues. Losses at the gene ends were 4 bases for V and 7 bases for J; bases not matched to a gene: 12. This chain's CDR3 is CASSSGFWTGGGEAFF. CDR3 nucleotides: TGTGCCAGCAGCTCGGGCTTTTGGACAGGGGGAGGTGAAGCTTTCTTT. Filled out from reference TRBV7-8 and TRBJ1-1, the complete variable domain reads GAGVSQSPRYKVAKRGQDVALRCDPISGHVSLFWYQQALGQGPEFLTYFQNEAQLDKSGLPSDRFFAERPEGSVSTLKIQRTQQEDSAVYLCASSSGFWTGGGEAFFGQGTRLTVV.

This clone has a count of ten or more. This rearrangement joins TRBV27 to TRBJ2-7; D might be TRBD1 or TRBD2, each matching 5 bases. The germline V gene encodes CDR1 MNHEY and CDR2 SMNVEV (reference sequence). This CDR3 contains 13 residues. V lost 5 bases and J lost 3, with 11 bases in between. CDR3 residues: CASSIRDGYEQYF. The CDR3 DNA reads TGTGCCAGCAGTATAAGGGACGGCTACGAGCAGTACTTC.

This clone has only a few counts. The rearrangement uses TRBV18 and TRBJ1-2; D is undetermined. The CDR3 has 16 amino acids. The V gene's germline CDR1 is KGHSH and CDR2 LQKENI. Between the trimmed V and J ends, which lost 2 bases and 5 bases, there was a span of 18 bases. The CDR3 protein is CASSPFGTVEEYGYTF. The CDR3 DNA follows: TGTGCCAGCTCACCATTTGGTACTGTGGAGGAATATGGCTACACCTTC.

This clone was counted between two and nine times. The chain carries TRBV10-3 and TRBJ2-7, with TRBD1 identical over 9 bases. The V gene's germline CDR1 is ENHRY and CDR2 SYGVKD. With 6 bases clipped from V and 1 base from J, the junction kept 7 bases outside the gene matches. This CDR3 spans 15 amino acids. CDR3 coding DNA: TGTGCCATCAGGGAGGCCGGGACAGGGTCCTACGAGCAGTACTTC. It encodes CAIREAGTGSYEQYF.

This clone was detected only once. For the CDR3, the DNA is TGTGCCAGCAGCTTAGATGGGCAGCTCACAGATACGCAGTATTTT. Amino acids: CASSLDGQLTDTQYF. The chain uses TRBV11-3 and TRBJ2-3; D remains unclear. The CDR3 is 15 residues long. The germline V and J ends were trimmed by 0 bases and 2 bases, with 9 bases remaining between them. Germline-derived CDR1 and CDR2 are SGHNT and YENEEA.

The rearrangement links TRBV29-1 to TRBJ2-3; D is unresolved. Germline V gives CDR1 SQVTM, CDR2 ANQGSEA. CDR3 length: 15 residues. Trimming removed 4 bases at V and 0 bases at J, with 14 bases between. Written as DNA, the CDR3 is TGCAGCGTTGTGGGCTCTCCAACTAGCACAGATACGCAGTATTTT. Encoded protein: CSVVGSPTSTDTQYF.

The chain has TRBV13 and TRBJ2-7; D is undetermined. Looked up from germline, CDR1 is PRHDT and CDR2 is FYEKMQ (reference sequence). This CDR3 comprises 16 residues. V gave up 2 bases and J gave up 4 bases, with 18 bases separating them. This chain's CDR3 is CASSLSGARPEYEQYF. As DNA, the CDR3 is TGTGCCAGCAGCTTATCAGGAGCCAGGCCTGAGTACGAGCAGTACTTC.

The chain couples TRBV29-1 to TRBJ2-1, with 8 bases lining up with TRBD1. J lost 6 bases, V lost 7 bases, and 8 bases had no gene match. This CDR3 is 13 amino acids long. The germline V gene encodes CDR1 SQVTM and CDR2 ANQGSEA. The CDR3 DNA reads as TGCAGCGGTCGACAGGGGCTAAGCAATGAGCAGTTCTTC. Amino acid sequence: CSGRQGLSNEQFF.